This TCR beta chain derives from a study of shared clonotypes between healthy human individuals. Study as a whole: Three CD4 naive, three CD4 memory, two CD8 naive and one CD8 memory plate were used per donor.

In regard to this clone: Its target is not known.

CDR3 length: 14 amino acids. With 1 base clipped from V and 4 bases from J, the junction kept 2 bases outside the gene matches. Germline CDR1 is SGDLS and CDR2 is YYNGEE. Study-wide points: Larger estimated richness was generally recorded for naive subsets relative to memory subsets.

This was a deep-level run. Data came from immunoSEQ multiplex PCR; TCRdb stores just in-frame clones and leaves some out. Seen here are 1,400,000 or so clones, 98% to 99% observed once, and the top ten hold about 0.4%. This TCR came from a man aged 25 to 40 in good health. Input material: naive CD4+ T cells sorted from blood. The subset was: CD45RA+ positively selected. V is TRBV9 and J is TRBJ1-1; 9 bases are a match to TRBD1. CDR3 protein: CASSVLQGATEAFF. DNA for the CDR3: TGTGCCAGCAGCGTACTACAGGGGGCCACTGAAGCTTTCTTT. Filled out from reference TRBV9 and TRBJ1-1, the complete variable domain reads DSGVTQTPKHLITATGQRVTLRCSPRSGDLSVYWYQQSLDQGLQFLIQYYNGEERAKGNILERFSAQQFPDLHSELNLSSLELGDSALYFCASSVLQGATEAFFGQGTRLTVV.